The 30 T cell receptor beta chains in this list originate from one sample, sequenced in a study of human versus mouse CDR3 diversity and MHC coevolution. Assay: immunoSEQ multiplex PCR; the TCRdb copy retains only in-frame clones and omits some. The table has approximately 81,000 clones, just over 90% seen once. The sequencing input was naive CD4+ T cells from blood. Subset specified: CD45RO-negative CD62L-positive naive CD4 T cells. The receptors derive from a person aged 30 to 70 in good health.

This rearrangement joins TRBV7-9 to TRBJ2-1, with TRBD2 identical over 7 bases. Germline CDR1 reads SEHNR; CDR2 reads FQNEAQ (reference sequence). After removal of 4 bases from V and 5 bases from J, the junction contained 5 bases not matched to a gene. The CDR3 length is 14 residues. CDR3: CASSSRSGDNEQFF. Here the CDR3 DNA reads TGTGCCAGCAGCTCACGGAGCGGGGACAATGAGCAGTTCTTC. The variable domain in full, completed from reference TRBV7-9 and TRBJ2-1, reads DTGVSQNPRHKITKRGQNVTFRCDPISEHNRLYWYRQTLGQGPEFLTYFQNEAQLEKSRLLSDRFSAERPKGSFSTLEIQRTEQGDSAMYLCASSSRSGDNEQFFGPGTRLTVL.

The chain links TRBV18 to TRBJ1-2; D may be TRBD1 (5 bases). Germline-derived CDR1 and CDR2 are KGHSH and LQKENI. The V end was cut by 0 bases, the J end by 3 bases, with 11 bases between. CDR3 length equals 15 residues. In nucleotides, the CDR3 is TGTGCCAGCTCACCACCGTTTGGGGGGGACTATGGCTACACCTTC. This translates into CASSPPFGGDYGYTF.

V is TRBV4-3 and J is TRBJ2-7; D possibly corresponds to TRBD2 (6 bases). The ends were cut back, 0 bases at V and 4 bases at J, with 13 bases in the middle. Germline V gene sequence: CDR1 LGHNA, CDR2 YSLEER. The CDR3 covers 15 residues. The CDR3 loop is CASSQDLGGVYEQYF. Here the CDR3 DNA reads TGCGCCAGCAGCCAAGATCTCGGAGGGGTATACGAGCAGTACTTC.

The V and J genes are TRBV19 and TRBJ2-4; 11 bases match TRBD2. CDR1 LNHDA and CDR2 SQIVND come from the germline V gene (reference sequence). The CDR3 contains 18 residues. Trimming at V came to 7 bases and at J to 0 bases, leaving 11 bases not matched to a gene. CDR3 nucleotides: TGTGCCAGTATAGCTAGCGGGAGGCTTGCGGGAGCCAAAAACATTCAGTACTTC. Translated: CASIASGRLAGAKNIQYF.

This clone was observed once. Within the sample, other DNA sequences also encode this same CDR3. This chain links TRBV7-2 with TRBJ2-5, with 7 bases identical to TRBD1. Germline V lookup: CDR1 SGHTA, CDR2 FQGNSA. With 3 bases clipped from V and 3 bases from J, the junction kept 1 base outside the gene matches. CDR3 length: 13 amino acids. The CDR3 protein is CASSFQGEETQYF. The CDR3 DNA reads TGTGCCAGCAGCTTTCAGGGGGAAGAGACCCAGTACTTC.

In nucleotides, the CDR3 is TGTGCCAGCAGCCAAGGACTTTACAATGAGCAGTTCTTC. Translated: CASSQGLYNEQFF. The chain combines TRBV7-3 with TRBJ2-1, with TRBD2 as a possible D gene (5 bases). Trimming stripped 5 bases from V and 4 bases from J, with 9 bases between. There are 13 residues in the CDR3. Germline V lookup: CDR1 SGHTA, CDR2 FQGTGA.

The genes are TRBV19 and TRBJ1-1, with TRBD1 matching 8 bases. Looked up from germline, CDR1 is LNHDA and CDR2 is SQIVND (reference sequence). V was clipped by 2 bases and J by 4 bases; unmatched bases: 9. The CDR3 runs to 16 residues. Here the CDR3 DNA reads TGTGCCAGTAGTATACAGGGGGCGATTGTGTTCACTGAAGCTTTCTTT. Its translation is CASSIQGAIVFTEAFF.

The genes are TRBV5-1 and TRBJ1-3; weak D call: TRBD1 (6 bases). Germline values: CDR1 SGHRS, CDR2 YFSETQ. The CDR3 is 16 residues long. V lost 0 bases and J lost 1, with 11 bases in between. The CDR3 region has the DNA TGCGCCAGCAGCTTGGTACAGGGTGGGTCTGGAAACACCATATATTTT. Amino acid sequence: CASSLVQGGSGNTIYF. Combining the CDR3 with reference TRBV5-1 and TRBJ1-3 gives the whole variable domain KAGVTQTPRYLIKTRGQQVTLSCSPISGHRSVSWYQQTPGQGLQFLFEYFSETQRNKGNFPGRFSGRQFSNSRSEMNVSTLELGDSALYLCASSLVQGGSGNTIYFGEGSWLTVV.

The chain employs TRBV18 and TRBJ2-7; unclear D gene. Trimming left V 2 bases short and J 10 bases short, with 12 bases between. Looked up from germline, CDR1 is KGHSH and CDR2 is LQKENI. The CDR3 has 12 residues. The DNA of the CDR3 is TGTGCCAGCTCACCAGGAGACCTCGGACAGTACTTC. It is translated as CASSPGDLGQYF.

CDR3 bases: TGTGCCAGCAGCTTGGCGGGACAGGGACGAGCTTTCTTT. Its translation: CASSLAGQGRAFF. The J gene is TRBJ1-1, the V gene TRBV5-4, with TRBD1 matching 9 bases. Germline trimming cut 0 bases from V and 10 bases from J; bases unmatched to any gene: 4. CDR3 length equals 13 residues. The germline V gene has CDR1 SGHNT and CDR2 YYREEE (reference sequence).

The CDR3 reads CASSLDRGSEAFF. The CDR3 bases are TGTGCCAGCAGCTTAGATCGGGGGTCTGAAGCTTTCTTT. V is TRBV11-2 and J is TRBJ1-1, with D possibly matching TRBD1 (5 bases). The CDR3 length is 13 residues. Germline V lookup: CDR1 SGHAT, CDR2 FQNNGV. Trimming took 0 bases from V and 6 from J, leaving 8 bases between them. Variable domain in full (rest from reference TRBV11-2 and TRBJ1-1): EAGVAQSPRYKIIEKRQSVAFWCNPISGHATLYWYQQILGQGPKLLIQFQNNGVVDDSQLPKDRFSAERLKGVDSTLKIQPAKLEDSAVYLCASSLDRGSEAFFGQGTRLTVV.

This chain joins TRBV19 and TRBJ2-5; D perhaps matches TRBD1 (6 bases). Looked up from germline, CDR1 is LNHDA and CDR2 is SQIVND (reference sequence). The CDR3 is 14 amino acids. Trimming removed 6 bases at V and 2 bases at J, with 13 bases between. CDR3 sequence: CASSRRTDQETQYF. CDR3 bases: TGTGCCAGTAGCAGGAGGACAGATCAAGAGACCCAGTACTTC.

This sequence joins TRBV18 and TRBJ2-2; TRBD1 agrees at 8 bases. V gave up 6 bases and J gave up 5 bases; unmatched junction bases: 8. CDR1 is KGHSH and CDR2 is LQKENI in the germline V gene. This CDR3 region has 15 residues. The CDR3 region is CASSPGQGRTGELFF. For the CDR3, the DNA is TGTGCCAGCTCTCCAGGACAGGGTAGAACCGGGGAGCTGTTTTTT.

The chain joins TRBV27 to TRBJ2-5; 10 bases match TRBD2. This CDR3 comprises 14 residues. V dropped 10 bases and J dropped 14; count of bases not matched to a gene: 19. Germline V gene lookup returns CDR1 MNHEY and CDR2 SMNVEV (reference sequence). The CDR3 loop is CATLDSGTSDKIYF. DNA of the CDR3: TGTGCCACCTTGGACTCCGGGACTAGCGACAAAATTTACTTC.

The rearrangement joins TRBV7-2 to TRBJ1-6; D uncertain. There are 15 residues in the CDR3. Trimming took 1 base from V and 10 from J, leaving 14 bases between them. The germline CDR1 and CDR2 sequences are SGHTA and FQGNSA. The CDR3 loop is CASSLVSGSGSPLHF. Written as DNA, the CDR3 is TGTGCCAGCAGCTTAGTGTCGGGTAGTGGCTCACCCCTCCACTTT.

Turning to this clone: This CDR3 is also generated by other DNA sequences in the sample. In DNA, the CDR3 is TGTGCCAGCAGCCGTGACAGGGTCGATTCACCCCTCCACTTT. Its protein is CASSRDRVDSPLHF. V gene TRBV7-2 combines with J gene TRBJ1-6, with 7 bases lining up with TRBD1. V was clipped by 5 bases and J by 8 bases; unmatched bases: 6. CDR1 SGHTA and CDR2 FQGNSA come from the germline V gene. This CDR3 contains 14 residues.

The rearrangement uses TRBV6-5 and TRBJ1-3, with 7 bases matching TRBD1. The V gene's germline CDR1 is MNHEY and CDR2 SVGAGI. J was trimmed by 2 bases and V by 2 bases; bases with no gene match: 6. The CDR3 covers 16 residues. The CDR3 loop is CASSYQTGLTGNTIYF. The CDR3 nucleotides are TGTGCCAGCAGTTACCAGACAGGGCTGACTGGAAACACCATATATTTT.

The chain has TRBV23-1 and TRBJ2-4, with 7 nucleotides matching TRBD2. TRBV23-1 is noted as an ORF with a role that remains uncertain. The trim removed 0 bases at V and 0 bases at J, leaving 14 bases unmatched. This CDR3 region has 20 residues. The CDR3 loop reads CASSQSVLAATLLAKNIQYF. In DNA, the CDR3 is TGCGCCAGCAGTCAATCCGTGCTAGCGGCCACCCTCCTAGCCAAAAACATTCAGTACTTC.

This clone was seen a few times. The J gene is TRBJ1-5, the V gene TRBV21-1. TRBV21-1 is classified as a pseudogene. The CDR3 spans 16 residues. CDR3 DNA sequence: TGTGCCAGCAGCAAAGAAACCGAGTATAGCAATCAGCCCCAGCATTTT. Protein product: CASSKETEYSNQPQHF.

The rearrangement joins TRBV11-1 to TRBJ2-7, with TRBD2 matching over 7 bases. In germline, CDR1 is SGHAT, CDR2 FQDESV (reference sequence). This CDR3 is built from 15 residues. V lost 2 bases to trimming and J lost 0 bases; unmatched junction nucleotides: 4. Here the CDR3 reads CASSLWRESSYEQYF. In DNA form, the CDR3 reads TGTGCCAGCAGCTTATGGCGGGAGAGCTCCTACGAGCAGTACTTC. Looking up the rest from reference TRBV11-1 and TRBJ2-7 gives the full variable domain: EAEVAQSPRYKITEKSQAVAFWCDPISGHATLYWYRQILGQGPELLVQFQDESVVDDSQLPKDRFSAERLKGVDSTLKIQPAELGDSAMYLCASSLWRESSYEQYFGPGTRLTVT.

CDR3 coding DNA: TGTGCCAGCAGCCAAGGGACAGGAAAGGGAGATACGCAGTATTTT. It specifies CASSQGTGKGDTQYF. V is TRBV6-1 and J is TRBJ2-3, with 8 bases matching TRBD1. V lost 6 bases to trimming and J lost 5 bases; unmatched junction nucleotides: 10. CDR1 is MNHNS, CDR2 SASEGT, per germline. The CDR3 is made up of 15 amino acids.

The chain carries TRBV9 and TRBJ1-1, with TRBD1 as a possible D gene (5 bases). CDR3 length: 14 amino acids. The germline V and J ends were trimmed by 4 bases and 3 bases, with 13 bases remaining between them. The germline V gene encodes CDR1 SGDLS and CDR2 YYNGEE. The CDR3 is CASSSSPGDTEAFF. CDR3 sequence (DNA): TGTGCCAGCAGCTCTTCCCCGGGGGACACTGAAGCTTTCTTT.

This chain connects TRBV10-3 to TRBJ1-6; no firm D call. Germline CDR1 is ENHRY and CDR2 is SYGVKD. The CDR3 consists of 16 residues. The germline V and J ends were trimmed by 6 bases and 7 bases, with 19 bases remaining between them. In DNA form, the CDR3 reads TGTGCCATCAGCCGGGGAGGAATAGACTTGAATTCACCCCTCCACTTT. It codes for CAISRGGIDLNSPLHF.

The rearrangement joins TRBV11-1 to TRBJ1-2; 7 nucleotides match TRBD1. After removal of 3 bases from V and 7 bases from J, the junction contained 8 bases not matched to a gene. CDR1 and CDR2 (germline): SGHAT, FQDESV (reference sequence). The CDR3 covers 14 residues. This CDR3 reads CASSLGDREIGYTF. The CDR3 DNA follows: TGTGCCAGCAGCTTGGGCGACAGGGAGATTGGCTACACCTTC.

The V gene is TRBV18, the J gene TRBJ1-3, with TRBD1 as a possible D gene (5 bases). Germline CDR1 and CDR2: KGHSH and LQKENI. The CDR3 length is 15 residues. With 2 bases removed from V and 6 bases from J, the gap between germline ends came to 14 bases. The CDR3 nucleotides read TGTGCCAGCTCACCAAACGCAATAGGGGAAAACACCATATATTTT. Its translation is CASSPNAIGENTIYF.

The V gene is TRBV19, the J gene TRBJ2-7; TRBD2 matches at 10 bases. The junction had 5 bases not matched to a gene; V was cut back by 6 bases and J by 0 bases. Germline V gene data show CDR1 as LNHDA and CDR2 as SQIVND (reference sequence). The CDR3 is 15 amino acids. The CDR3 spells CASRGLAASSYEQYF. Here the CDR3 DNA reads TGTGCCAGTAGAGGACTAGCGGCTAGCTCCTACGAGCAGTACTTC. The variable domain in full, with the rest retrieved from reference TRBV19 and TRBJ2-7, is DGGITQSPKYLFRKEGQNVTLSCEQNLNHDAMYWYRQDPGQGLRLIYYSQIVNDFQKGDIAEGYSVSREKKESFPLTVTSAQKNPTAFYLCASRGLAASSYEQYFGPGTRLTVT.

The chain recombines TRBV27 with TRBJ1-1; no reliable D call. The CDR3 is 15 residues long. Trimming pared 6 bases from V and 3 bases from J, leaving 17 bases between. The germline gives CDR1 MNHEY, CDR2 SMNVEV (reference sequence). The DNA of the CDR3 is TGTGCCAGCAGGTCTAAGGTTCGGCGGGACACTGAAGCTTTCTTT. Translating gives CASRSKVRRDTEAFF.

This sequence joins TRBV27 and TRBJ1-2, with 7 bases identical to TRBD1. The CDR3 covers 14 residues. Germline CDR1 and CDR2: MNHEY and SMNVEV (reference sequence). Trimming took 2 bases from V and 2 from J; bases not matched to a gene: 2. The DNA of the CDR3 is TGTGCCAGCAGTTTAACGGGACAGAACTATGGCTACACCTTC. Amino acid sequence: CASSLTGQNYGYTF.

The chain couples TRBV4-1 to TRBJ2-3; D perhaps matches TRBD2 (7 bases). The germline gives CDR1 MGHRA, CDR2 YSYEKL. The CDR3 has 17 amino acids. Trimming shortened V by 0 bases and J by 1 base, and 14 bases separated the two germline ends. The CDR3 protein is CASSQDGTGGGTDTQYF. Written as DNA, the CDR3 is TGCGCCAGCAGCCAAGATGGGACGGGGGGCGGCACAGATACGCAGTATTTT.

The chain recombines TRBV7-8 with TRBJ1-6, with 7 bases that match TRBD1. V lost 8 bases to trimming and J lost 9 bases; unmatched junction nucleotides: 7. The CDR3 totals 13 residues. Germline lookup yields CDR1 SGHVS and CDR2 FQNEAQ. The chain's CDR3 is CASSQGSGSPLHF. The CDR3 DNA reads TGTGCCAGCTCACAGGGGTCGGGTTCACCCCTCCACTTT.